Presented here are 22 T cell receptor beta chains from one specimen sequenced in a study of cytomegalovirus exposure and HLA in healthy donors (dated by TCRdb to about 2017). The protocol used for the library was the immunoSEQ multiplex PCR assay. TCRdb obtained this table from immuneACCESS and retained in-frame rearrangements with V and J assigned. These tables miss some clones; where compared with another copy, unresolved V genes account for less than half of the shortfall, and the remainder is unexplained. The sample table records about 50,000 clones; 90% to 95% of these occur just once. The ten most abundant clones make up 0.95% to 1.3% of the sample. The sample taken for sequencing was PBMCs. These receptors were collected from a man between 18 and 35 years old in good health and CMV-seronegative.

The chain links TRBV28 to TRBJ2-7, with 8 bases that match TRBD2. There are 18 residues in the CDR3. Germline V lookup: CDR1 MDHEN, CDR2 SYDVKM. Unmatched junction bases numbered 14, after V lost 4 bases and J lost 0 bases. The CDR3 spells CASSSPRGGARSSYEQYF. CDR3 bases: TGTGCCAGCAGTTCTCCACGGGGGGGGGCCAGGAGCTCCTACGAGCAGTACTTC.

The chain employs TRBV19 and TRBJ2-6; D uncertain. Per germline, CDR1 LNHDA and CDR2 SQIVND (reference sequence). CDR3 size: 16 residues. The V end lost 7 bases, the J end lost 1 base, and 14 bases lay between the germline ends. The CDR3 nucleotides are TGTGCCAGTAATCAATGGTCGACATCTGGGGCCAACGTCCTGACTTTC. Translation: CASNQWSTSGANVLTF.

The V call is TRBV7-2, the J call TRBJ1-3, with 7 bases fitting TRBD1. Germline V lookup: CDR1 SGHTA, CDR2 FQGNSA. This CDR3 spans 16 amino acids. J was trimmed by 3 bases and V by 5 bases; bases with no gene match: 10. CDR3 bases: TGTGCCAGCAGCCAAAAGACAGGGAGAAATGGAAACACCATATATTTT. Translation: CASSQKTGRNGNTIYF.

The gene calls are TRBV9 and TRBJ2-2, with D unclear. CDR3 length: 15 amino acids. Trimming shortened V by 0 bases and J by 7 bases, and 13 bases separated the two germline ends. CDR1 and CDR2 from the germline V gene are SGDLS and YYNGEE. The CDR3 sequence: CASSVDSRSSGELFF. CDR3 coding DNA: TGTGCCAGCAGCGTAGATTCCCGGTCGAGCGGGGAGCTGTTTTTT.

The V gene is TRBV6-4, the J gene TRBJ1-1, with TRBD1 identical over 8 bases. The germline V gene encodes CDR1 MRHNA and CDR2 SNTAGT. The CDR3 runs to 20 residues. Germline trimming cut 3 bases from V and 4 bases from J; bases unmatched to any gene: 22. CDR3 residues: CASSDAVGSRTGTESTEAFF. CDR3 coding DNA: TGTGCCAGCAGTGATGCGGTGGGGTCTAGGACAGGGACAGAATCCACTGAAGCTTTCTTT.

V usage is TRBV4-3 and J usage is TRBJ2-2; TRBD2 aligns across 9 bases. Germline CDR1 LGHNA, CDR2 YSLEER. With V trimmed by 0 bases and J by 5 bases, 4 bases remained unmatched. This CDR3 spans 16 amino acids. CDR3 DNA sequence: TGCGCCAGCAGCCAAGAACGGCTAGCGGGAACCGGGGAGCTGTTTTTT. Protein sequence: CASSQERLAGTGELFF.

This chain uses TRBV28 with TRBJ2-3, with TRBD2 identical over 11 bases. Germline values: CDR1 MDHEN, CDR2 SYDVKM. V shed 2 bases and J 0 bases; nucleotides not matched to a gene: 13. This CDR3 has 20 amino acids. The CDR3 DNA reads TGTGCCAGCAGTTTACCCGGGTCCGGGACTAGCGGACCGAGCACAGATACGCAGTATTTT. This encodes CASSLPGSGTSGPSTDTQYF. The whole variable domain, filled in from reference TRBV28 and TRBJ2-3, reads DVKVTQSSRYLVKRTGEKVFLECVQDMDHENMFWYRQDPGLGLRLIYFSYDVKMKEKGDIPEGYSVSREKKERFSLILESASTNQTSMYLCASSLPGSGTSGPSTDTQYFGPGTRLTVL.

The gene calls are TRBV7-8 and TRBJ2-3; 11 bases align to TRBD2. Losses at the gene ends were 5 bases for V and 5 bases for J; bases not matched to a gene: 12. The CDR3 runs 17 residues. Germline V gives CDR1 SGHVS, CDR2 FQNEAQ. This CDR3 is CASSPGSGRGYGDTQYF. CDR3 bases: TGTGCCAGCAGCCCAGGTAGCGGGAGGGGGTACGGAGATACGCAGTATTTT.

This chain uses TRBV9 with TRBJ2-1; TRBD2 matches at 7 bases. The CDR3 sequence is 15 residues long. The J segment lost 3 bases and the V segment lost 5 bases, leaving 8 bases of the junction unmatched. Germline CDR1 reads SGDLS; CDR2 reads YYNGEE. The CDR3 region is CASRAGEGLYNEQFF. CDR3 in DNA: TGTGCCAGCAGGGCGGGGGAGGGCCTCTACAATGAGCAGTTCTTC.

This rearrangement joins TRBV9 to TRBJ2-1; 13 bases align to TRBD2. The CDR3 runs 16 residues. V dropped 4 bases and J dropped 6; count of bases not matched to a gene: 7. Germline CDR1 is SGDLS and CDR2 is YYNGEE. The CDR3 coding sequence is TGTGCCAGCAGCCCCTTGGGACTAGCGGGATTCAATGAGCAGTTCTTC. It is translated as CASSPLGLAGFNEQFF.

The J gene is TRBJ1-5, the V gene TRBV4-3; D not certain. The germline gives CDR1 LGHNA, CDR2 YSLEER. Trimming shortened V by 0 bases and J by 0 bases, and 12 bases separated the two germline ends. The CDR3 consists of 17 residues. CDR3 nucleotides: TGCGCCAGCAGCCAAGATCGGTTGGTGTATAGCAATCAGCCCCAGCATTTT. It encodes CASSQDRLVYSNQPQHF.

The sample holds one count of this clone. The rearrangement joins TRBV6-5 to TRBJ1-1; 8 bases are shared with TRBD1. V was pared by 6 bases and J by 8 bases, with 8 bases of the junction left unmatched. This CDR3 has 13 amino acids. CDR1 is MNHEY, CDR2 SVGAGI, per germline. The CDR3 reads CASSLRDRGEAFF. The CDR3 region has the DNA TGTGCCAGCAGCCTTAGAGACAGGGGAGAAGCTTTCTTT.

The chain links TRBV5-4 to TRBJ2-2; no reliable D call. Trimming took 5 bases from V and 7 from J, leaving 9 bases between them. CDR3 size: 12 residues. Germline values: CDR1 SGHNT, CDR2 YYREEE (reference sequence). CDR3 sequence reads: CASSSGGGELFF. The CDR3 nucleotides read TGTGCCAGCAGTTCCGGTGGCGGGGAGCTGTTTTTT. The full variable domain, completed using reference TRBV5-4 and TRBJ2-2, is ETGVTQSPTHLIKTRGQQVTLRCSSQSGHNTVSWYQQALGQGPQFIFQYYREEENGRGNFPPRFSGLQFPNYSSELNVNALELDDSALYLCASSSGGGELFFGEGSRLTVL.

The chain joins TRBV6-5 to TRBJ2-1; 8 bases agree with TRBD2. The V gene's germline CDR1 is MNHEY and CDR2 SVGAGI. V lost 2 bases to trimming and J lost 3 bases; unmatched junction nucleotides: 6. CDR3 size: 16 residues. The CDR3 DNA reads TGTGCCAGCAGTTACGGGAGCGGGGGCGGCTACAATGAGCAGTTCTTC. It translates to CASSYGSGGGYNEQFF.

CDR3 sequence: CASSLGQGGTDTQYF. Here the CDR3 DNA reads TGCGCCAGCAGCCTCGGACAGGGGGGGACAGATACGCAGTATTTT. The V and J genes are TRBV4-3 and TRBJ2-3; 10 bases match TRBD1. Germline CDR1 and CDR2: LGHNA and YSLEER. The CDR3 is made up of 15 amino acids. V was pared by 4 bases and J by 3 bases, with 4 bases of the junction left unmatched.

The chain recombines TRBV9 with TRBJ2-5; D is ambiguous. The germline gives CDR1 SGDLS, CDR2 YYNGEE. V was trimmed by 0 bases and J by 5 bases, leaving 8 bases between them. The CDR3 length is 13 residues. The CDR3 sequence is CASSVGAPETQYF. The DNA for the CDR3 is TGTGCCAGCAGCGTAGGGGCCCCGGAGACCCAGTACTTC.

The chain uses TRBV5-5 and TRBJ2-7; TRBD2 aligns across 10 bases. The germline CDR1 and CDR2 sequences are SGHKS and YYEKEE (reference sequence). The CDR3 runs to 15 residues. The J segment lost 7 bases and the V segment lost 3 bases, leaving 10 bases of the junction unmatched. The DNA of the CDR3 is TGTGCCAGCAGCTCGGGACTAGCGACAGCGGAAGAGCAGTACTTC. Protein sequence: CASSSGLATAEEQYF.

In nucleotides, the CDR3 is TGTGCCAGCAGTGCGGACGGGATCACAGATACGCAGTATTTT. It translates to CASSADGITDTQYF. This chain connects TRBV6-4 to TRBJ2-3; weak D call: TRBD2 (5 bases). The CDR3 contains 14 residues. Germline V gene data show CDR1 as MRHNA and CDR2 as SNTAGT. V was pared by 4 bases and J by 2 bases, with 10 bases between.

The chain joins TRBV7-2 to TRBJ2-7; 15 bases agree with TRBD2. Germline V CDR1 and CDR2: SGHTA, FQGNSA. V trimming: 5 bases; J trimming: 0 bases; junction bases outside the gene matches: 2. This CDR3 spans 16 amino acids. The CDR3 protein is CASSGLAGGSSYEQYF. The CDR3 bases are TGTGCCAGCAGCGGACTAGCGGGGGGGAGCTCCTACGAGCAGTACTTC. Full variable domain (missing parts from reference TRBV7-2 and TRBJ2-7): GAGVSQSPSNKVTEKGKDVELRCDPISGHTALYWYRQSLGQGLEFLIYFQGNSAPDKSGLPSDRFSAERTGGSVSTLTIQRTQQEDSAVYLCASSGLAGGSSYEQYFGPGTRLTVT.

The chain combines TRBV11-3 with TRBJ2-7, with 9 nucleotides matching TRBD1. The V and J ends lost 7 bases and 5 bases, in that order; junction bases with no gene match: 12. Germline CDR1 is SGHNT and CDR2 is YENEEA. CDR3 length: 15 residues. CDR3 protein: CASKDTRTGAHEQYF. Written as DNA, the CDR3 is TGTGCCAGCAAGGATACACGGACAGGGGCCCACGAGCAGTACTTC.

J is TRBJ2-7 and V is TRBV5-1; 11 bases line up with TRBD1. CDR1 and CDR2 from the germline V gene are SGHRS and YFSETQ. V lost 4 bases to trimming and J lost 7 bases; unmatched junction nucleotides: 7. This CDR3 contains 14 residues. In nucleotides, the CDR3 is TGCGCCAGCAGCCATGGACAGGGGGCTACGGAGCAGTACTTC. Its protein is CASSHGQGATEQYF. Full variable domain (rest looked up from reference TRBV5-1 and TRBJ2-7): KAGVTQTPRYLIKTRGQQVTLSCSPISGHRSVSWYQQTPGQGLQFLFEYFSETQRNKGNFPGRFSGRQFSNSRSEMNVSTLELGDSALYLCASSHGQGATEQYFGPGTRLTVT.

The chain links TRBV18 to TRBJ2-1; tentatively, D is TRBD1 (6 bases). The V and J ends lost 5 bases and 5 bases respectively, with 16 bases between them. The CDR3 spans 15 residues. The germline gives CDR1 KGHSH, CDR2 LQKENI. The CDR3 DNA reads as TGTGCCAGCTCAGTTTACAGGGAATCTAACAATGAGCAGTTCTTC. Translation gives CASSVYRESNNEQFF. Drawing the rest from reference TRBV18 and TRBJ2-1, the complete variable domain is NAGVMQNPRHLVRRRGQEARLRCSPMKGHSHVYWYRQLPEEGLKFMVYLQKENIIDESGMPKERFSAEFPKEGPSILRIQQVVRGDSAAYFCASSVYRESNNEQFFGPGTRLTVL.